These 17 T cell receptor beta chains came from one sample sequenced in a study of monozygotic twins with inflammatory bowel disease. From its re-call of the 5' RACE reads, TCRdb lists each CDR3 protein once, without DNA. In total, the table holds approximately 400,000 distinct CDR3 sequences. Material: blood. The origin of the receptors is a human donor with ulcerative colitis or Crohn's disease, or a healthy co-twin of an affected twin (not recorded which).

This chain joins TRBV20-1 and TRBJ1-1; no DNA is available, so the TRBD1 call from TCRdb remains unchecked. Germline V gene lookup returns CDR1 DFQATT and CDR2 SNEGSKA (reference sequence). CDR3 size: 16 residues. CDR3: CSARDLDWTGLTWAFF.

V usage is TRBV5-8 and J usage is TRBJ1-5; absent DNA, TCRdb's TRBD1 call cannot be checked. Germline CDR1 reads SGHTS; CDR2 reads YDEGEE. The CDR3 spans 17 residues. The chain's CDR3 is CASSSPRDSYSNQPQHF. Full variable domain (rest looked up from reference TRBV5-8 and TRBJ1-5): EAGVTQSPTHLIKTRGQQATLRCSPISGHTSVYWYQQALGLGLQFLLWYDEGEERNRGNFPPRFSGRQFPNYSSELNVNALELEDSALYLCASSSPRDSYSNQPQHFGDGTRLSIL.

The rearrangement joins TRBV5-1 to TRBJ1-1; TCRdb's D call, TRBD1, is unchecked because there is no DNA. The germline CDR1 and CDR2 sequences are SGHRS and YFSETQ. This CDR3 contains 12 residues. The CDR3 here is CASSVRGTEAFF.

The chain couples TRBV20-1 to TRBJ2-7; checking the TCRdb D call of TRBD1 is not possible without DNA. Germline V gives CDR1 DFQATT, CDR2 SNEGSKA (reference sequence). The CDR3 is 14 amino acids. CDR3 region: CSARDRTYSYEQYF.

V usage is TRBV6-1 and J usage is TRBJ2-1; absent DNA, TCRdb's TRBD2 call cannot be checked. The CDR3 runs 15 residues. The germline CDR1 and CDR2 sequences are MNHNS and SASEGT. The CDR3 region is CASSSSGSSHNEQFF.

This sequence joins TRBV20-1 and TRBJ1-3. CDR3 size: 11 residues. CDR1 DFQATT and CDR2 SNEGSKA come from the germline V gene (reference sequence). CDR3 region: CSGASGNTIYF.

This chain uses TRBV2 with TRBJ2-1. Germline V CDR1 and CDR2: SNHLY, FYNNEI. The CDR3 totals 16 residues. This CDR3 is CASNVAGRRSYNEQFF. Full variable domain (missing parts from reference TRBV2 and TRBJ2-1): EPEVTQTPSHQVTQMGQEVILRCVPISNHLYFYWYRQILGQKVEFLVSFYNNEISEKSEIFDDQFSVERPDGSNFTLKIRSTKLEDSAMYFCASNVAGRRSYNEQFFGPGTRLTVL.

The rearrangement joins TRBV7-8 to TRBJ2-2; TCRdb names TRBD2, which stays unverified in the absence of DNA. The CDR3 spans 18 residues. The V gene's germline CDR1 is SGHVS and CDR2 FQNEAQ. The CDR3 loop is CASSTGTSGRAWTGELFF.

The chain has TRBV6-1 and TRBJ2-2. This CDR3 has 15 residues. CDR1 and CDR2 from the germline V gene are MNHNS and SASEGT. The chain's CDR3 is CASSARRSNTGELFF.

The rearrangement joins TRBV7-2 to TRBJ1-5. The germline V gene encodes CDR1 SGHTA and CDR2 FQGNSA. The CDR3 is 13 amino acids. The CDR3 sequence: CASSGGPNQPQHF.

The chain employs TRBV29-1 and TRBJ1-2; the D call of TRBD1 rests on TCRdb alone, since no DNA is present to check it. In germline, CDR1 is SQVTM, CDR2 ANQGSEA. The CDR3 runs to 13 residues. The CDR3 loop is CSAATGDDYGYTF.

The J gene is TRBJ2-1, the V gene TRBV5-1. The CDR3 covers 15 residues. The V gene's germline CDR1 is SGHRS and CDR2 YFSETQ. Here the CDR3 reads CASSLDWQVYNEQFF.

The chain joins TRBV5-1 to TRBJ2-2; the TRBD2 assignment by TCRdb is unverifiable without DNA. This CDR3 comprises 18 residues. Germline CDR1 is SGHRS and CDR2 is YFSETQ. The CDR3 loop reads CASSLDASGGSNTGELFF.

The rearrangement joins TRBV27 to TRBJ1-5. There are 14 residues in the CDR3. Germline CDR1 and CDR2: MNHEY and SMNVEV (reference sequence). This CDR3 reads CASSFQGGTQPQHF.

The rearrangement joins TRBV4-1 to TRBJ1-6. CDR3 length equals 16 residues. Per germline, CDR1 MGHRA and CDR2 YSYEKL. Here the CDR3 reads CASSQEVRVRDSPLHF.

The rearrangement links TRBV23-1 to TRBJ2-1. TRBV23-1 is an ORF, and what it does is uncertain. The CDR3 covers 14 residues. The CDR3 sequence is CASSQDSSYNEQFF.

The chain carries TRBV30 and TRBJ1-1. The CDR3 runs 13 residues. The germline gives CDR1 GTSNPN, CDR2 SVGIG (reference sequence). CDR3 region: CAWSVLENTEAFF.